The entry that follows covers one T cell receptor (beta chain) sequence. These data are taken from a study of blood T cell repertoires in COVID-19. Clones were sequenced by immunoSEQ multiplex PCR, and TCRdb holds only the in-frame ones, with some missing. Here the sample spans about 110,000 clones, around 82% being singletons. Germline loops: CDR1 LNHDA, CDR2 SQIVND (reference sequence). J was trimmed by 5 bases and V by 5 bases; bases with no gene match: 9. This CDR3 has 14 residues. The sequencing input was peripheral blood. V is TRBV19 and J is TRBJ2-7; 7 positions agree with TRBD1. The clonotype originates from a human donor in a cohort sampled during active or convalescent COVID-19. CDR3 protein: CASSAGTVMDEQYF. The CDR3 nucleotides are TGTGCCAGTAGTGCCGGGACAGTGATGGACGAGCAGTACTTC.